One and the same sample provided the 2 T cell receptor beta chains below, sequenced in a study of cytomegalovirus exposure and HLA in healthy donors. The data were produced by immunoSEQ multiplex PCR, yet TCRdb's version contains in-frame clones alone and is incomplete. The repertoire holds 150,000 to 200,000 clones, about 86% seen once, with more than 1.3% in the top ten. The sequenced material came from PBMCs. The receptors originated from a woman younger than 45 in good health and CMV-seronegative.

The gene calls are TRBV7-8 and TRBJ2-1; the D gene is possibly TRBD2 (6 bases). Germline lookup yields CDR1 SGHVS and CDR2 FQNEAQ. V lost 3 bases and J lost 3, with 15 bases in between. This CDR3 is 16 amino acids long. CDR3 nucleotides: TGTGCCAGCAGCTTGTGGGGTAGCGGTGACTACAATGAGCAGTTCTTC. Residues: CASSLWGSGDYNEQFF.

This clone was recorded once. This sequence joins TRBV11-2 and TRBJ2-3; no clear D. The V gene's germline CDR1 is SGHAT and CDR2 FQNNGV. V lost 0 bases to trimming and J lost 2 bases, with 6 bases between them. The CDR3 sequence is 14 residues long. The CDR3 sequence is CASSLDPDTDTQYF. The CDR3 nucleotides are TGTGCCAGCAGCTTAGACCCAGACACAGATACGCAGTATTTT. The complete variable domain, with remaining parts taken from reference TRBV11-2 and TRBJ2-3, reads EAGVAQSPRYKIIEKRQSVAFWCNPISGHATLYWYQQILGQGPKLLIQFQNNGVVDDSQLPKDRFSAERLKGVDSTLKIQPAKLEDSAVYLCASSLDPDTDTQYFGPGTRLTVL.